These T cell receptor beta chains were read from a single sample in a study of cytomegalovirus exposure and HLA in healthy donors. Sequenced by immunoSEQ multiplex PCR; TCRdb stores in-frame clones only, minus some. Of some 150,000 clones in the sample, around two thirds were seen once. Input material: PBMCs. The receptor source for this set is a woman aged 55-75 years in good health and CMV-seropositive. CDR3s include the opening cysteine and the closing phenylalanine or tryptophan. A D gene is named only where the DNA matches it firmly. Only some rows state a clone size, as once, few, many or a class for expanded clones.

>.|.|TRBV18|TRBJ2-1
TGTGCCAGCTCACCCCTAGCGATGCTTCCCCGGGGGTCTAGCTCCTACAATGAGCAGTTCTTC
CASSPLAMLPRGSSSYNEQFF
>.|.|TRBV5-5|TRBJ1-5
TGTGCCAGCAGCTCCGTAGGGAGTCAGCCCCAGCATTTT
CASSSVGSQPQHF
>.|TRBD1|TRBV30|TRBJ1-1
TGTGCCTGGAGAGCTACAGGGGTCGGGGCTGAAGCTTTCTTT
CAWRATGVGAEAFF
>few|.|TRBV2|TRBJ1-1
TGTGCCAGTATTACAGGTTTCGGGAACACTGAAGCTTTCTTT
CASITGFGNTEAFF
>.|.|TRBV7-7|TRBJ2-2
TGTGCCAGCAGCTTGGCGGGTTCGGACACCGGGGAGCTGTTTTTT
CASSLAGSDTGELFF
>.|TRBD2|TRBV28|TRBJ2-2
TGTGCCAGCAGTCCGGGACTAGCGGGAGGTAACGGGGAGCTGTTTTTT
CASSPGLAGGNGELFF
>.|TRBD2|TRBV10-3|TRBJ2-5
TGTGCCATCAGTGGTGGGGGGACTAGAGAGACCCAGTACTTC
CAISGGGTRETQYF
>.|.|TRBV5-1|TRBJ1-4
TGCGCCAGCAGCGCGGGGGACATTCAAGCAAAGGAAAAACTGTTTTTT
CASSAGDIQAKEKLFF
>.|.|TRBV6-5|TRBJ2-7
TGTGCCAGCAGTTCGCCCGGTTCCTACGAGCAGTACTTC
CASSSPGSYEQYF
>.|TRBD2|TRBV25-1|TRBJ2-1
TGTGCCAGCAGTGTAGCAGCAGGGGCTAGCGGGAGATACAATGAGCAGTTCTTC
CASSVAAGASGRYNEQFF
>once|.|TRBV14|TRBJ2-5
TGTGCCAGCAGCCAAGCGCAGGGGAGGGGAGAGACCCAGTACTTC
CASSQAQGRGETQYF
>.|.|TRBV7-7|TRBJ2-3
TGTGCCAGCAGCCTTTCGGCAGGGTGGACAGATACGCAGTATTTT
CASSLSAGWTDTQYF
>few|TRBD1|TRBV9|TRBJ1-3
TGTGCCAGCAGCGAGTCACAGGGGCCCACCTCTGGAAACACCATATATTTT
CASSESQGPTSGNTIYF
>.|.|TRBV5-1|TRBJ1-4
TGCGCCAGCAGCTTGGACAGCTTTAATGAAAAACTGTTTTTT
CASSLDSFNEKLFF
>.|TRBD2|TRBV27|TRBJ2-7
TGTGCCAGCAGTCCCTTAGCGGCGGGAGGCTACGAGCAGTACTTC
CASSPLAAGGYEQYF
>.|.|TRBV7-2|TRBJ1-2
TGTGCCAGCAGCTTAGACACAGTGGGCTATGGCTACACCTTC
CASSLDTVGYGYTF
>.|.|TRBV6-1|TRBJ1-6
TGTGCCAGCAGACCCCGATGGGGGGAGAATTCACCCCTCCACTTT
CASRPRWGENSPLHF